This T cell receptor (beta chain) was identified during a study of graft-versus-host responses after intestinal transplantation. In the study overall: Multivisceral, liver-intestinal, or isolated intestinal grafts were transplanted into recipients. The study gave all recipients anti-thymocyte globulin induction, then tacrolimus and steroids for about 3 years.

Study-wide findings and caveats: Declining HvG levels early post-transplant were linked to peak circulating GvH clone levels. GvH clones detected in recipient marrow included some appearing first in ileum or blood.

Deletions cut 1 base from V and 0 bases from J, with 7 bases between. Germline lookup yields CDR1 MGHRA and CDR2 YSYEKL. This CDR3 is 15 amino acids long. On this clone: Its antigen is as yet unknown.

Libraries were prepared by immunoSEQ multiplex PCR; TCRdb keeps only in-frame clonotypes and omits some of them. This sample has approximately 90,000 clones; approximately 90% occur once, and the top ten carry around 7.6%. The specimen was unstimulated CD8+ T cells sorted from spleen or lymph node cells, collected before transplant. This chain uses TRBV4-1 with TRBJ2-4; D is unclear. The sequence was obtained from a human donor who was the organ donor for an intestinal transplant. The CDR3 loop reads CASSQVTLAKNIQYF. The CDR3 DNA reads TGCGCCAGCAGCCAAGTCACCTTAGCCAAAAACATTCAGTACTTC.